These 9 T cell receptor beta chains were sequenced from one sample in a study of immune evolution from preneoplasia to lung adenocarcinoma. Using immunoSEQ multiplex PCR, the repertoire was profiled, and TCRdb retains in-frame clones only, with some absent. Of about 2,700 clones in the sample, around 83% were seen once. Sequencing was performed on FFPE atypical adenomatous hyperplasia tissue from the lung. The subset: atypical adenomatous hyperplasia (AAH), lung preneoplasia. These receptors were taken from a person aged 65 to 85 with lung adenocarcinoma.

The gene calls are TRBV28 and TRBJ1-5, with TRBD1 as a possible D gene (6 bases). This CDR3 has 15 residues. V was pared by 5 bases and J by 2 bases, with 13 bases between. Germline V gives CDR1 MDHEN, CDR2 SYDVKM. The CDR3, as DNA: TGTGCCAGCAGTATACTACAGGGCGGCAATCAGCCCCAGCATTTT. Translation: CASSILQGGNQPQHF.

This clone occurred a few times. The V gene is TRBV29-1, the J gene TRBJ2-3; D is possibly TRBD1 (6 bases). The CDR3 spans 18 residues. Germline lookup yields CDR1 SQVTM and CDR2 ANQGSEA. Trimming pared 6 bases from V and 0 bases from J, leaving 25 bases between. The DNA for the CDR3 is TGCAGCGTACCCAGTGGGGGACACGCTTTTTCTAGCACAGATACGCAGTATTTT. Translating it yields CSVPSGGHAFSSTDTQYF.

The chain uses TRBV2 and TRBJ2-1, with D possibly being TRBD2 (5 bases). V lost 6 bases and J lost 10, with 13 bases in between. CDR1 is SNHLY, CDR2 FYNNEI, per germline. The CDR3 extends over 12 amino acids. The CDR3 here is CASRRVISEQFF. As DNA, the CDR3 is TGTGCCAGCAGGAGGGTTATCAGCGAGCAGTTCTTC.

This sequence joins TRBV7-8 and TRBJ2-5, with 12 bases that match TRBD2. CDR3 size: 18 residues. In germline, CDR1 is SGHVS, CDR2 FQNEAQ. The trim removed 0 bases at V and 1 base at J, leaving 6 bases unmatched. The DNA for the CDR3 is TGTGCCAGCAGCTTAGCTAGACCGGGACTAGCGGGCCAAGAGACCCAGTACTTC. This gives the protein CASSLARPGLAGQETQYF.

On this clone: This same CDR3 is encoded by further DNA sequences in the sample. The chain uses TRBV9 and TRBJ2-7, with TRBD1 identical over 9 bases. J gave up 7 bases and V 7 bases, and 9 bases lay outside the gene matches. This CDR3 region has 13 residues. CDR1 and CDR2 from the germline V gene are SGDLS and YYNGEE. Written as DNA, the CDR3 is TGTGCCAGCGCCGGGACAGGGAAGGGAGAGCAGTACTTC. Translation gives CASAGTGKGEQYF.

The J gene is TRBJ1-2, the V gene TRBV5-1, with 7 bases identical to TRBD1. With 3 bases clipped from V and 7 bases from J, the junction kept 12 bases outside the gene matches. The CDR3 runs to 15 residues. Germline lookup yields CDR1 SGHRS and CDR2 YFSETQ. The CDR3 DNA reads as TGCGCCAGCAGCTCGGCGACAGGGATTAATTCTGGCTACACCTTC. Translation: CASSSATGINSGYTF. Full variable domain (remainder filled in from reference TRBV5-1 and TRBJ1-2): KAGVTQTPRYLIKTRGQQVTLSCSPISGHRSVSWYQQTPGQGLQFLFEYFSETQRNKGNFPGRFSGRQFSNSRSEMNVSTLELGDSALYLCASSSATGINSGYTFGSGTRLTVV.

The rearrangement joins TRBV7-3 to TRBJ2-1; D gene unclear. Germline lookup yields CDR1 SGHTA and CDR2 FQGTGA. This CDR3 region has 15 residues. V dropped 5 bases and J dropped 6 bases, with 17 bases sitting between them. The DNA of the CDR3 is TGTGCCAGCAGCCCGGGCCCAGCGACCCTCAATGAGCAGTTCTTC. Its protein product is CASSPGPATLNEQFF. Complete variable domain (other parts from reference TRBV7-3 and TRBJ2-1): GAGVSQTPSNKVTEKGKYVELRCDPISGHTALYWYRQSLGQGPEFLIYFQGTGAADDSGLPNDRFFAVRPEGSVSTLKIQRTERGDSAVYLCASSPGPATLNEQFFGPGTRLTVL.

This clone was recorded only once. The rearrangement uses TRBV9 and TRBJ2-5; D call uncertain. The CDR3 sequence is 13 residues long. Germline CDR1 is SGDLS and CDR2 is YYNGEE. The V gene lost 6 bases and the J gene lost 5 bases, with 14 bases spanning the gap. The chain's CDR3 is CASKVWCGETQYF. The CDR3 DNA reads TGTGCCAGCAAGGTTTGGTGTGGCGAGACCCAGTACTTC.

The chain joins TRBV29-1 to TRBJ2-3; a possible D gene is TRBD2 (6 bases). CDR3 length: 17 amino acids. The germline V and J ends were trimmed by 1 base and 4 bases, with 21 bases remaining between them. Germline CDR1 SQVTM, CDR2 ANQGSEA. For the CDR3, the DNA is TGCAGCGTTGAAGGCAGAGCGGGCGCGGACTATTCAGATACGCAGTATTTT. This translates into CSVEGRAGADYSDTQYF.